This T cell receptor (beta chain) emerged from a study of beta chain features in type 1 diabetes. Expressed TCRB transcripts were sequenced because the isolated RNA had all been reverse transcribed beforehand. Deep immunoSEQ sequencing covered naive, central memory and regulatory T cell samples. Only in-frame clones appear in the TCRdb table, and some are missing; sequencing was by immunoSEQ multiplex PCR. In the table there are over 500,000 clones, roughly a sixth of which are singletons. CDR1 is SGHTA and CDR2 is FQGNSA in the germline V gene. Trimming took off 0 bases at V and 0 bases at J, with 4 bases between the two ends. The CDR3 has 14 residues. This clone has only a few counts. Its antigen is currently unknown. Points from the study as a whole: Using cDNA template may skew counts toward highly expressing activated cells.

The material sequenced was naive CD4+ T cells from blood. The V gene is TRBV7-2, the J gene TRBJ2-3; D unresolved. This clonotype originated in a man between 18 and 29 years old in good health. The DNA of the CDR3 is TGTGCCAGCAGCTTAGCGGTGAGCACAGATACGCAGTATTTT. It yields the protein CASSLAVSTDTQYF.